The 15 T cell receptor beta chains listed next were all sequenced from one sample in a study of OX40 agonist ivuxolimab in advanced cancers. TCRdb keeps only in-frame clones here, not all; method: immunoSEQ multiplex PCR. The sample holds tens of thousands of clones, more than 80% seen once. The source was CD4+ or CD8+ T cells sorted from blood, collected in a trial of the OX40 agonist ivuxolimab. Receptors originate from an adult with an advanced solid tumor such as melanoma, head and neck, liver or kidney cancer.

On this clone itself: A read error may produce the germline difference seen at one junction end. V and J are TRBV7-7 and TRBJ2-3; no firm D call. The CDR3 has 13 residues. Germline lookup yields CDR1 SSHAT and CDR2 FNYEAQ (reference sequence). The CDR3 nucleotides read TGTGCTAGCAGCCGAGCCCCCGGGGATACGCAGTATTTT. Protein product: CASSRAPGDTQYF.

The V and J genes are TRBV6-5 and TRBJ1-3; a possible D gene is TRBD1 (6 bases). V was cut by 2 bases and J by 2 bases, with 10 bases left in between. Germline lookup yields CDR1 MNHEY and CDR2 SVGAGI. The CDR3 has 15 residues. CDR3 sequence: CASSYRGTTGNTIYF. The CDR3 nucleotides are TGTGCCAGCAGTTACAGGGGGACGACTGGAAACACCATATATTTT.

The chain carries TRBV5-6 and TRBJ1-2; the match to TRBD1 covers 8 bases. CDR3 length: 13 amino acids. Germline V CDR1 and CDR2: SGHDT, YYEEEE. J lost 4 bases, V lost 4 bases, and 3 bases had no gene match. CDR3 coding DNA: TGTGCCAGCAGCCCGGACAGGGCCTATGGCTACACCTTC. This gives the protein CASSPDRAYGYTF.

This chain connects TRBV6-1 to TRBJ2-3; D remains ambiguous. CDR1 and CDR2 (germline): MNHNS, SASEGT. V was clipped by 1 base and J by 1 base, with 12 bases between them. This CDR3 comprises 16 residues. CDR3 in DNA: TGTGCCAGCAGTGAAGGGGCTAGTTACCGCACAGATACGCAGTATTTT. It encodes CASSEGASYRTDTQYF.

The rearrangement joins TRBV19 to TRBJ2-2; 7 bases fit TRBD2. CDR1 is LNHDA, CDR2 SQIVND, per germline (reference sequence). The CDR3 length is 16 residues. J gave up 0 bases and V 2 bases, and 3 bases lay outside the gene matches. CDR3 protein: CASSIHAGANTGELFF. CDR3 sequence (DNA): TGTGCCAGTAGTATACACGCGGGAGCGAACACCGGGGAGCTGTTTTTT.

The chain links TRBV7-8 to TRBJ1-5, with D unresolved. With 1 base removed from V and 1 base from J, the gap between germline ends came to 14 bases. Germline V gene sequence: CDR1 SGHVS, CDR2 FQNEAQ. The CDR3 consists of 17 residues. DNA of the CDR3: TGTGCCAGCAGCTTAGAGAGGTTTTGGGGAAGCAATCAGCCCCAGCATTTT. Amino acid sequence: CASSLERFWGSNQPQHF.

This clone was counted a single time. The chain employs TRBV13 and TRBJ1-3, with D unresolved. This CDR3 contains 13 residues. The germline V gene has CDR1 PRHDT and CDR2 FYEKMQ (reference sequence). Trimming stripped 3 bases from V and 4 bases from J, with 7 bases between. The CDR3 region is CASSFGPGNTIYF. The CDR3 region has the DNA TGTGCCAGCAGCTTTGGACCGGGAAACACCATATATTTT.

The rearrangement links TRBV5-1 to TRBJ1-4; TRBD1 matches 9 bases. The trim removed 6 bases at V and 5 bases at J, leaving 8 bases unmatched. Germline assignment: CDR1 SGHRS and CDR2 YFSETQ. The CDR3 runs to 15 residues. Here the CDR3 DNA reads TGCGCCAGCACCCTAGGGGACAGGGAAAATGAAAAACTGTTTTTT. Translating it yields CASTLGDRENEKLFF.

The chain employs TRBV9 and TRBJ2-3; 12 bases align to TRBD2. Trimming took 4 bases from V and 3 from J; bases not matched to a gene: 9. Germline V lookup: CDR1 SGDLS, CDR2 YYNGEE. This CDR3 region has 17 residues. The DNA for the CDR3 is TGTGCCAGCAGCCCCCAGACTAGCGGGAGTGGGACAGATACGCAGTATTTT. Translation: CASSPQTSGSGTDTQYF.

J is TRBJ2-1 and V is TRBV27; 11 nucleotides match TRBD2. The CDR3 spans 15 residues. The J segment lost 3 bases and the V segment lost 6 bases, leaving 4 bases of the junction unmatched. Germline V lookup: CDR1 MNHEY, CDR2 SMNVEV (reference sequence). CDR3 nucleotide sequence: TGTGCCAGCAGCCAAACTAGCGGGAGCTACAATGAGCAGTTCTTC. As protein: CASSQTSGSYNEQFF.

The V gene is TRBV11-2, the J gene TRBJ1-2; no clear D gene. The germline V gene encodes CDR1 SGHAT and CDR2 FQNNGV. V lost 5 bases to trimming and J lost 8 bases, with 18 bases between them. This CDR3 is built from 14 residues. The CDR3 DNA reads as TGTGCCAGCAGCCCGCAGAGGACCCTAGAGGGCTACACCTTC. Its translation is CASSPQRTLEGYTF. The full variable domain, its missing parts supplied by reference TRBV11-2 and TRBJ1-2, is EAGVAQSPRYKIIEKRQSVAFWCNPISGHATLYWYQQILGQGPKLLIQFQNNGVVDDSQLPKDRFSAERLKGVDSTLKIQPAKLEDSAVYLCASSPQRTLEGYTFGSGTRLTVV.

This rearrangement joins TRBV5-1 to TRBJ2-5; D unclear. The CDR3 has 12 residues. CDR1 is SGHRS and CDR2 is YFSETQ in the germline V gene. Trimming removed 1 base at V and 3 bases at J, with 4 bases between. The CDR3 region is CASSLPEETQYF. In nucleotides, the CDR3 is TGCGCCAGCAGCTTGCCAGAAGAGACCCAGTACTTC.

The V call is TRBV2, the J call TRBJ2-5; TRBD2 matches 14 bases. J gave up 3 bases and V 2 bases, and 5 bases lay outside the gene matches. This CDR3 spans 17 amino acids. Germline CDR1 SNHLY, CDR2 FYNNEI. Written as DNA, the CDR3 is TGTGCCAGCAGTGAAAGCACGGGACTAGCGGGAGAAGAGACCCAGTACTTC. Residues: CASSESTGLAGEETQYF.

The rearrangement joins TRBV15 to TRBJ1-3; 8 bases fit TRBD1. V lost 3 bases to trimming and J lost 0 bases; unmatched junction nucleotides: 1. The CDR3 sequence is 15 residues long. Germline assignment: CDR1 LNHNV and CDR2 YYDKDF (reference sequence). CDR3 in amino acids: CATSRGQASGNTIYF. The CDR3 nucleotides are TGTGCCACCAGCAGGGGACAGGCCTCTGGAAACACCATATATTTT.

The J gene is TRBJ2-7, the V gene TRBV5-1; 7 bases are a match to TRBD2. Trimming at V came to 2 bases and at J to 7 bases, leaving 9 bases not matched to a gene. CDR3 length equals 14 residues. Looked up from germline, CDR1 is SGHRS and CDR2 is YFSETQ. The CDR3 bases are TGCGCCAGCAGCTTTAGCGGGTCTGCGGGAGAGCAGTACTTC. The encoded protein is CASSFSGSAGEQYF.